This T cell receptor (beta chain) was captured by sequencing in a study of tumor-infiltrating lymphocytes in primary liver carcinoma. Study summary: Yields of productive TCRbeta reads ranged from roughly 3.65 to 7.13 million per sample and were similar across tissue types.

TCR beta cDNA was reverse-transcribed from about 550 ng of total RNA. The reaction used a constant-region primer and ProtoScript II reverse transcriptase. Employing slightly modified ARM-PCR, three nested multiplex PCR rounds were run, and these gave rise to the TCR beta libraries. TRBV1-TRBV30 forward primers paired with a C-beta reverse primer drove the first two PCR rounds, roughly 9 cycles each. One entry per CDR3 protein results from TCRdb running MiXCR on the multiplex PCR reads. The sample holds 90,000 to 150,000 distinct CDR3 sequences; 65% to 75% are singletons and the top ten take 7.5% to 10%. The CDR3 sequence is 14 residues long. Bulk tissue was left unsorted, and RNA and DNA were co-extracted from 20-30 mg of it. Every patient in the cohort had a primary liver carcinoma. That carcinoma was treated by surgical resection. Regarding this clonotype: One end of the junction is discordant with germline, which a read error may explain.

V and J are TRBV12-3 or TRBV12-4 and TRBJ2-3; D perhaps matches TRBD1 (7 bases). This TCR came from a woman aged 55-69 years with primary liver carcinoma and hepatitis B virus infection. The sample was tumor-adjacent normal liver tissue. The CDR3 sequence: CASSRGGTADPQYF. The CDR3, as DNA: TGTGCCAGCTCCCGAGGGGGGACAGCAGATCCGCAGTATTTT.